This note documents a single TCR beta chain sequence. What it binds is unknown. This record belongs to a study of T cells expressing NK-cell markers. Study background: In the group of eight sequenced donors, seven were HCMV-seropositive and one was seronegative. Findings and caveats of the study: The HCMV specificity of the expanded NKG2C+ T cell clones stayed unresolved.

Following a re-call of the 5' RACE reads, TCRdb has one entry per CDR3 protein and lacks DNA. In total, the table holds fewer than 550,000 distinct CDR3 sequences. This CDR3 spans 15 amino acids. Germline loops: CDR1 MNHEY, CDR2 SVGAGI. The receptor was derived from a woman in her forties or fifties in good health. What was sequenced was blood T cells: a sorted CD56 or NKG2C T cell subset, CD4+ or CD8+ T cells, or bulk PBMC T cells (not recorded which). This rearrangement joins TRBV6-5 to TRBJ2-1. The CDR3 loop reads CASSYQPIQGNEQFF.